This T cell receptor beta chain appears in the sequencing data of a study of CXCR3-negative and CXCR3-positive naive CD8 T cells. About this clonotype itself: Its target is not known.

Via 5' RACE with UMI labels, TRB cDNA libraries were prepared. TCRdb reprocessed the 5' RACE reads; each CDR3 protein has one entry and no DNA is given. This sample lists 46,000 or so distinct CDR3 sequences; its ten largest clones have approximately 2.5%. CDR3 length: 14 amino acids. Germline CDR1 and CDR2: MGHDK and SYGVNS. General observations from the study: Diversity was high in both naive subsets and much lower in memory cells. CXCR3-expressing naive cells carried TRB CDR3s more hydrophobic than those of CXCR3-negative naive cells. Naive cells that were CXCR3-negative or CXCR3-positive used TRBV-TRBJ genes alike, while memory cells diverged.

V usage is TRBV25-1 and J usage is TRBJ2-7; TCRdb picks TRBD1, but there is no DNA to check that call. The sequence derives from a human donor in good health. Some clones in this sample may be carry-over from other donors' samples. The specimen was naive CXCR3- CD8+ T cells from blood. Subset: CD45RO-CCR7+CD27+CD95- naive CD8+ T cells lacking CXCR3 (TNR3-). CDR3 sequence reads: CASSERGRIHEQYF.